This TCR beta chain was recorded in a study of blood T cell repertoires in COVID-19. Study at large: Acute and convalescent COVID-19 specimens originated in the United States, Italy and Spain. In each case, the material was cDNA or gDNA derived from T cells, B-cell-depleted T cells, or PBMCs.

The authors' processing: The authors estimated nucleated cell counts from reference gene primer amplification. The method was immunoSEQ multiplex PCR; TCRdb's version includes in-frame clones alone and lacks a portion of them. The V and J calls and the clone size are those of that table, but D and trimming were determined from the DNA. The sample yields around 200,000 clones, approximately 80% seen once. Trimming took 5 bases from V and 7 from J, leaving 18 bases between them. The germline CDR1 and CDR2 sequences are SGHVS and FNYEAQ. CDR3 length equals 15 residues. Sequenced sample: peripheral blood. This receptor was identified in a human donor in a cohort sampled during active COVID-19. This chain connects TRBV7-6 to TRBJ2-1, with D possibly matching TRBD1 (6 bases). CDR3 in amino acids: CASSALGTGKNEQFF. The CDR3 DNA reads TGTGCCAGCAGCGCCCTGGGAACAGGGAAAAATGAGCAGTTCTTC.